This is a list of T cell receptor beta chains from one sample in a study of cytomegalovirus exposure and HLA in healthy donors. Libraries were prepared by immunoSEQ multiplex PCR; TCRdb keeps only in-frame clonotypes and omits some of them. Of under 150,000 clones in the sample, 60% to 80% were seen once. The sequencing input was PBMCs. The receptors were gathered from a young woman in good health and CMV-seronegative. Both conserved end residues are part of each CDR3. Fields, in order: V gene, J gene, clone size, D gene, CDR3 DNA, CDR3 protein. D genes are given only for firm matches. Clone size is shown for a subset of rows, as once, few, many or a class of expanded clone.

TRBV29-1	TRBJ2-4	NA	TRBD1	TGCAGCGCCGCTTGGGGTAGGGACAGCAGCATTCAGTACTTC	CSAAWGRDSSIQYF
TRBV5-6	TRBJ1-1	NA	NA	TGTGCCAGCAGCTTGGCAGGGATCGGTGAAGCTTTCTTT	CASSLAGIGEAFF
TRBV7-3	TRBJ1-2	NA	TRBD1	TGTGCCAGCAGCATCGACGGGACAGGGGGCTATGGCTACACCTTC	CASSIDGTGGYGYTF
TRBV7-2	TRBJ1-3	NA	TRBD1	TGTGCCAGCAGCACCGGACAGGGGGCTCAAGACACCATATATTTT	CASSTGQGAQDTIYF
TRBV7-9	TRBJ1-2	NA	NA	TGTGCCAGCAGCTTAGTTCAGTCTAACTATGGCTACACCTTC	CASSLVQSNYGYTF
TRBV6-1	TRBJ1-4	NA	TRBD1	TGTGCCAGCAGTCCACAGGGGGCTTGGGGCGAAAAACTGTTTTTT	CASSPQGAWGEKLFF
TRBV7-3	TRBJ2-3	NA	NA	TGTGCCAGCAGCTGGGGACTTGGCACAGATACGCAGTATTTT	CASSWGLGTDTQYF
TRBV19	TRBJ2-1	few	TRBD2	TGTGCCAGTAGTGGGAGCGGGGGGGGCAATGAGCAGTTCTTC	CASSGSGGGNEQFF
TRBV18	TRBJ1-2	NA	NA	TGTGCCAGCTCCCTACAGGTTAACTATGGCTACACCTTC	CASSLQVNYGYTF
TRBV5-4	TRBJ1-1	NA	NA	TGTGCCAGCAGCGACACAGATATAGGGAACACTGAAGCTTTCTTT	CASSDTDIGNTEAFF
TRBV7-2	TRBJ2-1	once	NA	TGTGCCAGCAGCTTGGACAGCTACAATGAGCAGTTCTTC	CASSLDSYNEQFF
TRBV10-1	TRBJ2-5	NA	TRBD1	TGCGCCAGCAGGAGGACAGGCCAAGAGACCCAGTACTTC	CASRRTGQETQYF
TRBV19	TRBJ2-1	once	TRBD2	TGTGCCAGTCGGACTAGCGGGGGGCTCTATGAGCAGTTCTTC	CASRTSGGLYEQFF
TRBV9	TRBJ2-7	NA	NA	TGTGCCAGCAGCGTAGCCGGGGTGGCCTACGAGCAGTACTTC	CASSVAGVAYEQYF
TRBV7-3	TRBJ2-5	NA	NA	TGTGCCAGCAGCTTCGGGGGGCACGAAGAGACCCAGTACTTC	CASSFGGHEETQYF
TRBV5-1	TRBJ2-2	NA	NA	TGCGCCAGCAGCTGGGGACAGAACACCGGGGAGCTGTTTTTT	CASSWGQNTGELFF
TRBV9	TRBJ2-1	few	NA	TGTGCCAGCAGCGGCCCGACTGTGTACAATGAGCAGTTCTTC	CASSGPTVYNEQFF
TRBV7-2	TRBJ2-7	NA	NA	TGTGCCAGCAGCTTAGGGGCTACACGGACCTACGAGCAGTACTTC	CASSLGATRTYEQYF
TRBV2	TRBJ2-5	NA	NA	TGTGCCAGCAGTGAAGAGACAGGGAGGCAGACCCAGTACTTC	CASSEETGRQTQYF
TRBV7-9	TRBJ2-7	NA	TRBD2	TGTGCCAGCAGCTCGGGACGCCGGGGGGAAATCTACGAGCAGTACTTC	CASSSGRRGEIYEQYF
TRBV5-1	TRBJ1-3	NA	NA	TGCGCCAGCAGCTTGGATGCGCCATTAAGCTCTGGAAACACCATATATTTT	CASSLDAPLSSGNTIYF
TRBV7-9	TRBJ2-3	NA	TRBD2	TGTGCCAGCAGAAAGGGACTAGCGGGGAGCACAGATACGCAGTATTTT	CASRKGLAGSTDTQYF
TRBV30	TRBJ1-2	NA	NA	TGTGCCTGGAATGTGGGGGTTCGGGGTCGCCGGAGGGGATATGGCTACACCTTC	CAWNVGVRGRRRGYGYTF
TRBV4-2	TRBJ2-5	NA	TRBD1	TGTGCCAGCAGCCAAGATTTTCTTGGGACAGGGGGCTGGACCCAGTACTTC	CASSQDFLGTGGWTQYF
TRBV5-6	TRBJ1-2	NA	NA	TGTGCCAGCAGCTTTCCGGACAGCCGACTTTCTTCTAACTATGGCTACACCTTC	CASSFPDSRLSSNYGYTF
TRBV18	TRBJ1-2	NA	NA	TGTGCCAGCTCACCGGACAGAACGGGGGGCTACACCTTC	CASSPDRTGGYTF
TRBV6-1	TRBJ2-2	NA	TRBD2	TGTGCCAGCAGTGGGAGTCCTACTAGCGCGAACACCGGGGAGCTGTTTTTT	CASSGSPTSANTGELFF
TRBV11-3	TRBJ2-3	few	NA	TGTGCCAGCAGCTTCCCCGGAGCAGATACGCAGTATTTT	CASSFPGADTQYF
TRBV5-4	TRBJ2-7	once	NA	TGTGCCAGCAGCTTTCGGAGGGACCGGCCCTACGAGCAGTACTTC	CASSFRRDRPYEQYF
TRBV5-1	TRBJ1-6	few	TRBD1	TGCGCCAGCAGCTTGCAACAGGGGGATAATTCACCCCTCCACTTT	CASSLQQGDNSPLHF
TRBV5-5	TRBJ1-3	NA	TRBD1	TGTGCCAGCAGCTTCGGGACAGGGGGCAACTCTGGAAACACCATATATTTT	CASSFGTGGNSGNTIYF
TRBV18	TRBJ1-6	NA	TRBD1	TGTGCCAGCTTTTCCGGGACAGGGAATAATTCACCCCTCCACTTT	CASFSGTGNNSPLHF